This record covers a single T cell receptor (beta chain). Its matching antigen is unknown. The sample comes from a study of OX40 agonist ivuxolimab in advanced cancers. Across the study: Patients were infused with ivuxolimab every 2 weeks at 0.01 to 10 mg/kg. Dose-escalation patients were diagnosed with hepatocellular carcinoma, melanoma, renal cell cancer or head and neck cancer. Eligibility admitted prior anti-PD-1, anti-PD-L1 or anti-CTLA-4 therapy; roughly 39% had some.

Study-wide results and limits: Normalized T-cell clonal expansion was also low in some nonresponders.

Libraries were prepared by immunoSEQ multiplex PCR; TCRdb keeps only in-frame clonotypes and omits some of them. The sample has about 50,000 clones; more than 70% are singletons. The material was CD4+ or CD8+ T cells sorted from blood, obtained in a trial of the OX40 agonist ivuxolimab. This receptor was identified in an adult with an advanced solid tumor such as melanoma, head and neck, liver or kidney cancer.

The CDR3 reads CASSLIRNSPLHF. The CDR3 DNA reads TGTGCCAGCAGTTTAATACGTAATTCACCCCTCCACTTT. This rearrangement joins TRBV27 to TRBJ1-6; D uncertain. Germline V gives CDR1 MNHEY, CDR2 SMNVEV (reference sequence). The CDR3 runs to 13 residues. The V end lost 2 bases, the J end lost 6 bases, and 5 bases lay between the germline ends.